Following are 23 T cell receptor beta chains from one sample sequenced in a study of cytomegalovirus exposure and HLA in healthy donors. PCR primers comprised 60 Vbeta and 13 Jbeta primers. Assay used: immunoSEQ multiplex PCR; TCRdb lists only in-frame clones, some missing. The table records about 190,000 clones, roughly four fifths of them present only once. The sequencing sample was made of PBMCs. The receptors were sampled from a woman younger than 30 in good health and CMV-seronegative.

This clone was recorded a few times. V is TRBV29-1 and J is TRBJ2-4; D may be TRBD1 (7 bases). Germline V gene sequence: CDR1 SQVTM, CDR2 ANQGSEA. The CDR3 contains 15 residues. The V end lost 7 bases, the J end lost 2 bases, and 18 bases lay between the germline ends. The DNA of the CDR3 is TGCAGCGCTGTACCCAGGGGGGAGACCAAAAACATTCAGTACTTC. Its protein is CSAVPRGETKNIQYF.

This clone appeared a single time. The chain carries TRBV4-2 and TRBJ2-7; D is perhaps TRBD2 (5 bases). This CDR3 comprises 13 residues. Germline CDR1 reads LGHNA; CDR2 reads YNFKEQ. V was cut by 0 bases and J by 6 bases, with 9 bases left in between. CDR3 DNA sequence: TGTGCCAGCAGCCAAGATGGACTGGGCGAGCAGTACTTC. Translation gives CASSQDGLGEQYF.

The chain has TRBV6-4 and TRBJ1-2; the D gene is possibly TRBD1 (6 bases). This CDR3 has 15 amino acids. Germline V gene data show CDR1 as MRHNA and CDR2 as SNTAGT. Trimming removed 0 bases from V and 2 bases from J, with 10 bases in between. This CDR3 reads CASSDSGTRNYGYTF. The CDR3 DNA reads as TGTGCCAGCAGTGACTCCGGGACACGGAACTATGGCTACACCTTC.

This sequence joins TRBV7-9 and TRBJ1-2; 8 bases match TRBD1. Losses at the gene ends were 2 bases for V and 4 bases for J; bases not matched to a gene: 3. The CDR3 contains 14 residues. CDR1 and CDR2 from the germline V gene are SEHNR and FQNEAQ (reference sequence). The CDR3: CASSLSDRVYGYTF. The CDR3 nucleotides read TGTGCCAGCAGCTTATCGGACAGGGTCTATGGCTACACCTTC.

The chain joins TRBV27 to TRBJ2-5; 8 nucleotides match TRBD1. V shed 2 bases and J 13 bases; nucleotides not matched to a gene: 9. The CDR3 has 13 residues. The germline V gene encodes CDR1 MNHEY and CDR2 SMNVEV (reference sequence). In DNA, the CDR3 is TGTGCCAGCAGTTTACCTGACAGGGGTCGCCTGTACTTC. Protein sequence: CASSLPDRGRLYF.

This clone was recorded a few times. This rearrangement joins TRBV28 to TRBJ1-1; tentative D call: TRBD1 (5 bases). CDR1 is MDHEN and CDR2 is SYDVKM in the germline V gene. The length of the CDR3 is 15 residues. V gave up 5 bases and J gave up 4 bases, with 17 bases separating them. This CDR3 is CASSRNWGVGTEAFF. CDR3 nucleotides: TGTGCCAGCAGTCGTAATTGGGGGGTCGGCACTGAAGCTTTCTTT.

The chain carries TRBV5-1 and TRBJ1-6; D call uncertain. The CDR3 runs 12 residues. CDR1 is SGHRS, CDR2 YFSETQ, per germline. V was pared by 2 bases and J by 8 bases, with 5 bases between. The CDR3: CASSFGDSPLHF. The CDR3 nucleotides read TGCGCCAGCAGCTTCGGGGATTCACCCCTCCACTTT. Looking up the rest from reference TRBV5-1 and TRBJ1-6 gives the full variable domain: KAGVTQTPRYLIKTRGQQVTLSCSPISGHRSVSWYQQTPGQGLQFLFEYFSETQRNKGNFPGRFSGRQFSNSRSEMNVSTLELGDSALYLCASSFGDSPLHFGNGTRLTVT.

This rearrangement joins TRBV19 to TRBJ2-3; no clear D gene. This CDR3 comprises 14 residues. Germline CDR1 is LNHDA and CDR2 is SQIVND (reference sequence). V lost 8 bases to trimming and J lost 4 bases, with 16 bases between them. This chain's CDR3 is CASGHAEVSDTQYF. In DNA, the CDR3 is TGTGCCAGTGGCCATGCCGAAGTGTCAGATACGCAGTATTTT.

This clone has a single count. The chain has TRBV5-1 and TRBJ2-1; 7 nucleotides match TRBD1. The CDR3 covers 13 residues. Germline V gene lookup returns CDR1 SGHRS and CDR2 YFSETQ. The trim removed 1 base at V and 8 bases at J, leaving 3 bases unmatched. CDR3 loop: CASSLLQGYEQFF. Here the CDR3 DNA reads TGCGCCAGCAGCTTGTTACAGGGGTATGAGCAGTTCTTC.

In this sample, this clone turned up a few times. This chain joins TRBV10-2 and TRBJ2-2; D remains unclear. The germline V gene has CDR1 WSHSY and CDR2 SAAADI. The CDR3 length is 11 residues. V dropped 8 bases and J dropped 6 bases, with 7 bases sitting between them. The CDR3 DNA reads TGCGCCAGCGTAGGAGCCGGGGAGCTGTTTTTT. This translates into CASVGAGELFF.

The gene calls are TRBV6-1 and TRBJ2-3; D might be TRBD1 (5 bases). The CDR3 loop spans 15 amino acids. V was pared by 8 bases and J by 1 base, with 16 bases between. Per germline, CDR1 MNHNS and CDR2 SASEGT. CDR3: CASQGAVARTDTQYF. CDR3 nucleotide sequence: TGTGCCAGCCAAGGGGCAGTTGCCCGCACAGATACGCAGTATTTT.

The chain employs TRBV7-3 and TRBJ2-2, with unresolved D. V dropped 1 base and J dropped 0 bases, with 12 bases sitting between them. Germline CDR1 is SGHTA and CDR2 is FQGTGA. The CDR3 runs 17 residues. CDR3 nucleotides: TGTGCCAGCAGCTTAATGGGCCAGTCCGCGAACACCGGGGAGCTGTTTTTT. Protein: CASSLMGQSANTGELFF.

This clone was detected once. The genes are TRBV25-1 and TRBJ2-3, with 14 bases aligning to TRBD2. CDR3 length equals 18 residues. Germline CDR1 reads MGHDK; CDR2 reads SYGVNS. J gave up 1 base and V 4 bases, and 7 bases lay outside the gene matches. CDR3 loop: CASSVQGLAGGGTDTQYF. CDR3 sequence (DNA): TGTGCCAGCAGTGTACAAGGACTAGCGGGGGGCGGCACAGATACGCAGTATTTT. Complete variable domain (other parts from reference TRBV25-1 and TRBJ2-3): EADIYQTPRYLVIGTGKKITLECSQTMGHDKMYWYQQDPGMELHLIHYSYGVNSTEKGDLSSESTVSRIRTEHFPLTLESARPSHTSQYLCASSVQGLAGGGTDTQYFGPGTRLTVL.

The genes are TRBV9 and TRBJ1-1, with D uncertain. With 4 bases removed from V and 1 base from J, the gap between germline ends came to 5 bases. Germline V gene data show CDR1 as SGDLS and CDR2 as YYNGEE. The CDR3 covers 12 residues. In nucleotides, the CDR3 is TGTGCCAGCAGCCCCGGGAACACTGAAGCTTTCTTT. It yields the protein CASSPGNTEAFF.

The J gene is TRBJ2-7, the V gene TRBV6-5, with 8 bases aligning to TRBD1. With 10 bases clipped from V and 6 bases from J, the junction kept 8 bases outside the gene matches. Germline CDR1 reads MNHEY; CDR2 reads SVGAGI. This CDR3 has 12 amino acids. CDR3 DNA: TGTGCCACTTCCGGGACAGGCACCGAGCAGTACTTC. This encodes CATSGTGTEQYF.

The rearrangement joins TRBV6-6 to TRBJ2-7, with TRBD2 matching 10 bases. Germline loops: CDR1 MNHNY, CDR2 SVGAGI (reference sequence). The J segment lost 4 bases and the V segment lost 3 bases, leaving 3 bases of the junction unmatched. This CDR3 is built from 14 residues. The DNA for the CDR3 is TGTGCCAGCAGTTATGGACTAGCGGAATACGAGCAGTACTTC. Encoded protein: CASSYGLAEYEQYF.

V is TRBV6-1 and J is TRBJ2-5, with a possible D match to TRBD1 (6 bases). The germline V gene encodes CDR1 MNHNS and CDR2 SASEGT. V was cut by 4 bases and J by 4 bases, with 13 bases left in between. The CDR3 loop spans 14 amino acids. CDR3 region: CASSAGQYLETQYF. CDR3 sequence (DNA): TGTGCCAGCAGTGCGGGACAATATCTAGAGACCCAGTACTTC.

The chain is built from TRBV5-5 and TRBJ1-1; D is perhaps TRBD1 (6 bases). CDR1 SGHKS and CDR2 YYEKEE come from the germline V gene (reference sequence). This CDR3 contains 16 residues. The ends were cut back, 2 bases at V and 2 bases at J, with 16 bases in the middle. DNA of the CDR3: TGTGCCAGCAGCTTAACATCCGGGACATCCAACACTGAAGCTTTCTTT. Translated: CASSLTSGTSNTEAFF.

V is TRBV11-2 and J is TRBJ2-1; TRBD1 matches at 11 bases. This CDR3 spans 16 amino acids. Per the germline V gene, CDR1 is SGHAT and CDR2 is FQNNGV. V shed 1 base and J 6 bases; nucleotides not matched to a gene: 5. The CDR3 bases are TGTGCCAGCAGCTTAGGGGGGACAGGGGGGGGCAATGAGCAGTTCTTC. As protein: CASSLGGTGGGNEQFF.

The CDR3 bases are TGTGCCAGCTCACCACAAGGGACAGCCACAGATACGCAGTATTTT. It encodes CASSPQGTATDTQYF. The chain carries TRBV18 and TRBJ2-3; 7 nucleotides agree with TRBD1. The length of the CDR3 is 15 residues. J lost 2 bases, V lost 1 base, and 3 bases had no gene match. The germline CDR1 and CDR2 sequences are KGHSH and LQKENI.

Here the CDR3 reads CASSKLAGGPDEQFF. CDR3 in DNA: TGTGCCAGCAGTAAACTAGCGGGGGGGCCTGATGAGCAGTTCTTC. The J gene is TRBJ2-1, the V gene TRBV6-6; 13 nucleotides align to TRBD2. There are 15 residues in the CDR3. Germline V gene lookup returns CDR1 MNHNY and CDR2 SVGAGI (reference sequence). The V gene end was trimmed by 5 bases and the J gene end by 8 bases; junction bases not matched to a gene: 6.

This rearrangement joins TRBV27 to TRBJ2-6; D is unclear. V was trimmed by 2 bases and J by 4 bases, leaving 6 bases between them. CDR3 length: 14 amino acids. Germline V gene sequence: CDR1 MNHEY, CDR2 SMNVEV (reference sequence). The CDR3 DNA is TGTGCCAGCAGTTTAGGCCAGGGGGCCAACGTCCTGACTTTC. Protein: CASSLGQGANVLTF.

V is TRBV29-1 and J is TRBJ2-7; perhaps TRBD1 as D (6 bases). CDR1 and CDR2 (germline): SQVTM, ANQGSEA. The CDR3 sequence is 11 residues long. V shed 3 bases and J shed 4 bases, with 7 bases lying between them. The CDR3 nucleotides read TGCAGCGTTGATCAGGGGTACGAGCAGTACTTC. Its protein product is CSVDQGYEQYF.